The source of this T cell receptor beta chain is a study of blood T cells in healthy people across ages. Primers used in a second PCR of roughly 6 to 12 cycles were a sample-barcoded 5' primer and a J-beta primer mix. Each TCR beta cDNA got a 12-nucleotide random molecular identifier. MiXCR, run by TCRdb on the 5' RACE reads, gives a single entry per CDR3 protein. The sample includes some 1,800,000 distinct CDR3 sequences, roughly two fifths seen only once; the top ten take around 23%. For this clonotype: Its antigen is as yet unknown. Being one base from a much bigger clone, this may be a read error.

The extraction recovered at least 5 micrograms of total RNA per sample. The CDR3 loop spans 13 amino acids. Trimming removed 0 bases at V and 10 bases at J, with 13 bases between. Germline assignment: CDR1 DFQATT and CDR2 SNEGSKA (reference sequence). Overall study findings and caveats: Total diversity from one million sequenced T cells was likely underestimated. Significant beta diversity loss was already apparent by age approximately 40, declining roughly linearly.

The specimen sequenced was blood. The V call is TRBV20-1, the J call TRBJ2-1, with D perhaps TRBD2 (5 bases). This clonotype was obtained from a human donor in good health. The CDR3 sequence is CSARETRAIEQFF. In DNA, the CDR3 is TGCAGTGCTAGAGAAACTAGGGCGATAGAGCAGTTCTTC.